The T cell receptor (beta chain) under discussion was sequenced for a study of T cell responses to AZD1222 COVID-19 vaccine. Study-wide background: Second-dose schedules of about 4 or about 12 weeks were combined. Study-level points and caveats: Of spike-specific TCRs, nearly half reportedly target regions left unmutated in variants. Among those given AZD1222, only five or six were seropositive at baseline.

Only in-frame clones appear in the TCRdb table, and some are missing; sequencing was by immunoSEQ multiplex PCR. The profile covers approximately 120,000 clones, with approximately 94% appearing a single time and about 3% taken by the ten largest. A word on this clone: Its antigen is not identified.

CDR1 is SGDLS, CDR2 YYNGEE, per germline. The V gene lost 0 bases and the J gene lost 2 bases, with 7 bases spanning the gap. This CDR3 has 14 amino acids. The sequences come from peripheral blood, collected on day 0 of AZD1222 vaccination. This receptor was identified in an adult in good health. The genes are TRBV9 and TRBJ2-3, with unresolved D. The CDR3 protein is CASSVASTTDTQYF. The CDR3, as DNA: TGTGCCAGCAGCGTAGCCAGTACCACAGATACGCAGTATTTT.